The source of this T cell receptor beta chain is a study of shared clonotypes between healthy human individuals. TCRdb's table, derived via immunoSEQ multiplex PCR, lists solely in-frame clones and lacks some. This sample has about 1.4 million clones, with around 97% found just once. V gave up 5 bases and J gave up 5 bases, with 13 bases separating them. The CDR3 totals 14 residues. Germline values: CDR1 PRHDT, CDR2 FYEKMQ (reference sequence). The origin of this receptor is a man aged 30-40 years in good health. The specimen was naive CD4+ T cells sorted from blood. Stated subset: CD45RA+ positively selected. This chain connects TRBV13 to TRBJ2-1, with TRBD2 as a possible D gene (5 bases). This CDR3 reads CASSLRTAHNEQFF. The CDR3 DNA reads TGTGCCAGCAGCCTTAGGACTGCTCACAATGAGCAGTTCTTC. The complete variable domain, with remaining parts taken from reference TRBV13 and TRBJ2-1, reads AAGVIQSPRHLIKEKRETATLKCYPIPRHDTVYWYQQGPGQDPQFLISFYEKMQSDKGSIPDRFSAQQFSDYHSELNMSSLELGDSALYFCASSLRTAHNEQFFGPGTRLTVL.